This paragraph reports one T cell receptor beta chain. Its target is unknown. Germline CDR1 and CDR2: MNHEY and SMNVEV (reference sequence). J was trimmed by 5 bases and V by 10 bases; bases with no gene match: 14. The CDR3 loop spans 15 amino acids. The record originates from a study of TIL therapy for anti-PD-1-resistant metastatic lung cancer. Study-wide context: Most patients had lung adenocarcinoma; a handful of tumors were EGFR-mutant, two ALK-rearranged; half smoked currently or formerly.

This was the immunoSEQ v3 assay. The method was immunoSEQ multiplex PCR; TCRdb's version includes in-frame clones alone and lacks a portion of them. The sample has approximately 60,000 clones, roughly four fifths seen once. Points from the study as a whole: TIL clonotype persistence in blood showed no apparent association with response. This highly selected cohort may not generalize to typical lung cancer patients.

As for time point: pre-treatment sample, taken before nivolumab and TIL therapy. The TCR comes from a person aged 25-80 years with non-small cell lung cancer. This sequence joins TRBV27 and TRBJ2-3; TRBD2 agrees at 8 bases. The sequencing here drew on blood, taken at baseline. Here the CDR3 DNA reads TGTGCCACCGGCGTAGGGACTAGAGCTGTAGATACGCAGTATTTT. It yields the protein CATGVGTRAVDTQYF.